The TCR beta chain under discussion was sequenced for a study of glioma-infiltrating T cells after dendritic cell vaccination (dated by TCRdb to 2015 to 2016). With regard to the full study: The cohort included approximately 15 glioblastoma patients drawn from Phase I and II dendritic cell vaccination trials, of whom 9 were newly diagnosed and 6 had recurrent disease. Patients received autologous tumor lysate-pulsed dendritic cell vaccination between about 2003 and 2012. The vaccine was prepared from monocyte-derived dendritic cells that were cultured for seven days with IL-4 and GM-CSF and then pulsed overnight with autologous tumor lysate. Patients received three intradermal dendritic cell vaccine injections at biweekly intervals in the arm below the axilla. Tumor-infiltrating lymphocyte content was quantified and tumor and blood repertoires were compared in dendritic cell-vaccinated glioblastoma patients by deep sequencing of TCR beta CDR3 regions. Survival after dendritic cell vaccination was correlated with TCR sequencing metrics, such as TIL content and the overlap between tumor and blood repertoires. Findings and caveats that apply to the study as a whole: The cohort was small and heterogeneous, only a few patients had full blood and tumor sets, and even fewer had initial-recurrent tumor pairs. After dendritic cell vaccination, a higher estimated pretreatment TIL content predicted longer time to progression and overall survival. The three-group TCR overlap response model was characterized as speculative, and prospective validation of the model was stated to be required. TCR clonality showed no direct relationship with survival, which suggests that a diverse polyclonal response may be important.

To be selected, patients needed enough residual fresh-frozen tumor tissue and more than two years of available survival data. An isocitrate dehydrogenase mutation was not carried by any of the glioblastoma patients, although molecular status was otherwise variable. PBMC collection took place before vaccination, two weeks after the third vaccination, and at tumor progression if progression occurred. The Qiagen DNeasy Blood extraction Kit was used for extraction of genomic DNA. Via the germline V gene (reference sequence), CDR1 is SGHKS and CDR2 YYEKEE. From cysteine to phenylalanine, the CDR3 is 15 amino acids long. The entry retains the CDR3 DNA only, 45 bases that are in frame from base 1. V is trimmed back by 0 bases and J by 1 base, and the junction contains 3 bases that no gene match accounts for. The immunoSEQ assay amplified TCRB CDR3 regions from approximately 2 micrograms of genomic DNA, or from all available DNA when less than that amount was available. The multiplex PCR relied on 60 forward primers for TCR V beta segments and 13 reverse primers for J beta segments. Synthetic control templates were spiked into each sample at limiting dilution to estimate reads per starting template. Reads of 87 bp were generated by sequencing on the Illumina HiSeq System. On the authors' methods: PCR and sequencing errors were removed by a nearest neighbor algorithm that merged closely related sequences. TCR overlap was defined as the percentage of unique tumor TCR beta sequences that were also present in the same patient's peripheral blood. Held by TCRdb, this immuneACCESS table contains in-frame sequences only and omits some clones. Under half of the omission traces to an unresolved V gene where checked; the cause of the rest is unknown. V, J and clone size were drawn from that table, and D and trimming were deduced from the DNA. The sample table shows about 20,000 clones, and about four fifths are seen once. The ten largest clonotypes hold 36% of the sample.

Worth noting for this clone: No cognate antigen has been identified for it. It has no much larger one-base neighbor in the sample; base qualities were not kept.

Here the sequenced sample was blood, taken before dendritic cell vaccination. The receptor was derived from a human donor with glioblastoma. The chain links TRBV5-5 with TRBJ2-5, and 7 junctional nucleotides match TRBD1. The CDR3 has the sequence CASSLGQGFQETQYF. The bases are TGTGCCAGCAGCTTGGGACAGGGCTTCCAAGAGACCCAGTACTTC.